Reported below is one T cell receptor beta chain. It lacks a known antigen. No base quality values were provided; no much bigger clone lies one nucleotide off. This specimen comes from a study of cytotoxic CD8 clonotypes in ibrutinib-treated CLL (dated by TCRdb to the early 2020s). Regarding the complete study: In this cohort, 15 or so patients were treatment-naive and roughly 10 were relapsed/refractory, while fewer than 18 had unmutated IGHV. Partial responses were observed in 24 patients and complete responses in 2; after a median follow-up of roughly 72 months, remission was maintained in approximately 14 patients and progression was observed in about twelve. Response samples were taken after a median of 12 months on treatment, ranging from about 6 to 40 months. Samples averaged approximately 260,000 productive templates and 94,082 productive rearrangements. Longitudinal samples were available for about 30% of the 86 trial participants. Cryopreserved peripheral blood mononuclear cells were obtained prior to treatment, at the time of response, and at either disease progression or sustained remission. All remission and progressive disease samples were collected while patients were still receiving ibrutinib.

A MiSeq instrument was used for deep resolution sequencing, which targeted depths ranging from 1 in 1 million up to 1 in 200,000 T cells, with coverage averaging 10x for each clonotype. TCR beta libraries were generated with the immunoSEQ hsTCRB Kit. The paper's data handling went like this. The data were analyzed with ImmunoSEQ Analyzer and ImmunoSEQ Data Assistant, and V, D and J gene assignments followed IMGT definitions. Clonality, which ranges from 0 to 1, was calculated as one minus the normalized Shannon entropy of productive rearrangement frequencies. Public clonotype analysis was restricted to overrepresented clonotypes comprising at least 0.05% of each patient's repertoire. Repertoires from 10 to 15 age-matched healthy donors in immuneACCESS were used as clonality controls. TCRdb carries this immuneACCESS record with in-frame sequences only. Its versions omit some clonotypes, under half of them owing to an unresolved V gene in the studies checked, with the rest unexplained. Clonal size and the V and J genes are those of that table, whereas D and trimming came from the DNA. The sample contains 160,000 or so clones, around nine tenths of them found a single time. The ten largest clones take up around 3% of the sample.

What the work shows at the level of the full study, not this receptor alone: Lymph node repertoires were not examined, and the timing of sampling was not matched between patients in sustained remission and those whose disease progressed. Clonality rose at ibrutinib response, remained stable during sustained remission, and dropped back toward baseline at progression. At baseline, clonality was higher than in age-matched healthy donors and showed a strong correlation with circulating CD8+ T-cell counts. Public clonotypes were rare and either shrank or stayed stable during treatment, and the rise in clonality at ibrutinib response reflected expansion of private clonotypes.

Reading the label with the study, this specimen's time point is: progressive disease on ibrutinib. For TCR beta library preparation, roughly 2 micrograms of genomic DNA was extracted from cryopreserved PBMCs. Longitudinal blood samples from CLL patients on ibrutinib monotherapy underwent high-throughput TCR beta sequencing. The patients were enrolled in a single-center, open-label phase 2 trial of ibrutinib monotherapy. The sample was PBMCs, taken at disease progression, from a patient treated with ibrutinib. This receptor was taken from a human donor with chronic lymphocytic leukemia.

At the DNA level, the sequence is TGTGCCAGCAGCGTCGGGACGTCGAACTATGGCTACACCTTC. Its protein product is CASSVGTSNYGYTF. This receptor chain uses TRBV6-5 and TRBJ1-2; TRBD1 could be the D gene, as 5 bases match. The V and J ends are trimmed by 6 bases and 2 bases, leaving 13 bases between them. Including cysteine and phenylalanine, the CDR3 has 14 amino acids. The CDR3 DNA has 42 bases and is translated from base 1. The germline V gene sets CDR1 to MNHEY and CDR2 to SVGAGI.